This entry lists 30 T cell receptor beta chains sequenced from one sample in a study of blood T cell repertoires in COVID-19. Some clones are missing from TCRdb's copy, which holds only in-frame ones; the method was immunoSEQ multiplex PCR. The sample lists around 280,000 clones, approximately 86% occurring once. The sequenced sample consisted of peripheral blood. All receptors come from a woman aged 50 to 60 with active or convalescent COVID-19.

V usage is TRBV5-1 and J usage is TRBJ2-5; a weak D match, TRBD1 (5 bases). The CDR3 spans 13 residues. The germline V and J ends were trimmed by 0 bases and 2 bases, with 5 bases remaining between them. The germline gives CDR1 SGHRS, CDR2 YFSETQ. This chain's CDR3 is CASSLGQQETQYF. The CDR3 nucleotides are TGCGCCAGCAGCTTGGGACAGCAAGAGACCCAGTACTTC.

The V call is TRBV10-3, the J call TRBJ2-1; TRBD2 matches at 12 bases. The germline V gene has CDR1 ENHRY and CDR2 SYGVKD. This CDR3 is built from 19 residues. Trimming at V came to 5 bases and at J to 0 bases, leaving 11 bases not matched to a gene. DNA of the CDR3: TGTGCCATCAGTTCTGACCCGGGACTAGCGGGTTACTCCTACAATGAGCAGTTCTTC. It is translated as CAISSDPGLAGYSYNEQFF.

The rearrangement links TRBV4-1 to TRBJ2-1; 14 nucleotides line up with TRBD2. Trimming cost V 4 bases and J 8 bases; bases outside gene matches: 10. The CDR3 covers 17 residues. The germline V gene encodes CDR1 MGHRA and CDR2 YSYEKL. The DNA of the CDR3 is TGCGCCAGCAGCCTTGTAGGGACTAGCGGGAGCTTGTATGAGCAGTTCTTC. Its translation is CASSLVGTSGSLYEQFF.

The chain has TRBV29-1 and TRBJ1-4; tentatively, D is TRBD1 (5 bases). From germline, CDR1 is SQVTM and CDR2 ANQGSEA. V was shortened by 1 base and J by 5 bases, with 11 bases between the two germline ends. This CDR3 has 14 residues. In DNA, the CDR3 is TGCAGCGTTGAAGTTCAGGGCCTAAATGAAAAACTGTTTTTT. This codes for CSVEVQGLNEKLFF.

The chain links TRBV2 to TRBJ2-2, with D hard to call. Between the trimmed V and J ends, which lost 4 bases and 6 bases, there was a span of 9 bases. The CDR3 has 13 residues. CDR1 and CDR2 (germline): SNHLY, FYNNEI. CDR3 nucleotides: TGTGCCAGCAGTGCAGAGGTTTCCGGGGAGCTGTTTTTT. Its protein is CASSAEVSGELFF.

J is TRBJ2-7 and V is TRBV5-1; TRBD1 is a possible D gene (6 bases). This CDR3 comprises 12 residues. The ends were cut back, 2 bases at V and 6 bases at J, with 9 bases in the middle. Germline loops: CDR1 SGHRS, CDR2 YFSETQ. CDR3 loop: CASSFPDSEQYF. The CDR3 bases are TGCGCCAGCAGCTTCCCGGACAGCGAGCAGTACTTC. Looking up the rest from reference TRBV5-1 and TRBJ2-7 gives the full variable domain: KAGVTQTPRYLIKTRGQQVTLSCSPISGHRSVSWYQQTPGQGLQFLFEYFSETQRNKGNFPGRFSGRQFSNSRSEMNVSTLELGDSALYLCASSFPDSEQYFGPGTRLTVT.

The chain's CDR3 is CSVEGGAGGGTGELFF. CDR3 in DNA: TGCAGCGTTGAAGGCGGCGCGGGAGGGGGCACCGGGGAGCTGTTTTTT. This sequence joins TRBV29-1 and TRBJ2-2; 9 bases are shared with TRBD2. The CDR3 consists of 16 residues. V lost 1 base and J lost 4; bases outside the gene matches: 7. The germline V gene encodes CDR1 SQVTM and CDR2 ANQGSEA.

The V call is TRBV27, the J call TRBJ1-1; the D gene is possibly TRBD1 (6 bases). Germline loops: CDR1 MNHEY, CDR2 SMNVEV (reference sequence). CDR3 size: 16 residues. V was clipped by 0 bases and J by 4 bases, with 15 bases between them. The CDR3 DNA reads TGTGCCAGCAGTTTATCGGGGGCCGGACAAATCACTGAAGCTTTCTTT. It codes for CASSLSGAGQITEAFF.

The chain links TRBV3-1 (or the pseudogene TRBV3-2) to TRBJ2-1; D is possibly TRBD1 (5 bases). CDR1 and CDR2 from the germline V gene are LGHDT and YNNKEL (reference sequence). The length of the CDR3 is 16 residues. The V gene lost 2 bases and the J gene lost 10 bases, with 21 bases spanning the gap. The CDR3 DNA reads as TGTGCCAGCAGCCAATTCGTGTTCAGGGCCCAAGGGGAGCAGTTCTTC. Its protein is CASSQFVFRAQGEQFF.

This clone came up a few times. The genes are TRBV6-5 and TRBJ1-2, with 7 bases lining up with TRBD1. Germline CDR1 and CDR2: MNHEY and SVGAGI. V shed 6 bases, J shed 4 bases, and the junction held 8 bases outside the gene matches. There are 14 residues in the CDR3. CDR3 bases: TGTGCCAGCAGGGGACAGCCTCCTCTCTATGGCTACACCTTC. The encoded protein is CASRGQPPLYGYTF.

The gene calls are TRBV7-8 and TRBJ1-5; D perhaps matches TRBD1 (6 bases). Per the germline V gene, CDR1 is SGHVS and CDR2 is FQNEAQ. V lost 5 bases and J 7 bases, leaving 15 bases between the germline ends. The CDR3 spans 14 residues. The chain's CDR3 is CASSSRGGLQPQHF. The CDR3 bases are TGTGCCAGCAGCAGTAGGGGGGGTTTGCAGCCCCAGCATTTT. The whole variable domain, remainder taken from reference TRBV7-8 and TRBJ1-5, is GAGVSQSPRYKVAKRGQDVALRCDPISGHVSLFWYQQALGQGPEFLTYFQNEAQLDKSGLPSDRFFAERPEGSVSTLKIQRTQQEDSAVYLCASSSRGGLQPQHFGDGTRLSIL.

The V gene is TRBV2, the J gene TRBJ1-3; D is possibly TRBD1 (5 bases). The V gene's germline CDR1 is SNHLY and CDR2 FYNNEI. V lost 3 bases, J lost 5 bases, and 8 bases lay in between. CDR3 length: 13 amino acids. The CDR3 spells CASSERGRNTIYF. DNA for the CDR3: TGTGCCAGCAGTGAGCGGGGCAGAAACACCATATATTTT. The full variable domain, completed using reference TRBV2 and TRBJ1-3, is EPEVTQTPSHQVTQMGQEVILRCVPISNHLYFYWYRQILGQKVEFLVSFYNNEISEKSEIFDDQFSVERPDGSNFTLKIRSTKLEDSAMYFCASSERGRNTIYFGEGSWLTVV.

The V call is TRBV9, the J call TRBJ1-2; 7 positions match TRBD1. V lost 0 bases, J lost 7 bases, and 3 bases stayed unmatched. The CDR3 sequence is 13 residues long. Per germline, CDR1 SGDLS and CDR2 YYNGEE. CDR3 sequence (DNA): TGTGCCAGCAGCGTAGACAGGGGTGGTGGCTACACCTTC. It codes for CASSVDRGGGYTF.

In the case of this clone: Since a much larger clone is just one base distant, this may be a read error. The V call is TRBV7-3, the J call TRBJ2-1, with unresolved D. V was pared by 5 bases and J by 8 bases, with 16 bases between. This CDR3 spans 14 amino acids. CDR1 and CDR2 (germline): SGHTA, FQGTGA. In DNA, the CDR3 is TGTGCCAGCAGCATCAATACAGAGAACCATGAGCAGTTCTTC. It specifies CASSINTENHEQFF.

V gene TRBV11-2 combines with J gene TRBJ1-6; 8 bases map to TRBD1. This CDR3 has 19 amino acids. Germline CDR1 and CDR2: SGHAT and FQNNGV. The J segment lost 0 bases and the V segment lost 1 base, leaving 8 bases of the junction unmatched. This CDR3 is CASSLAFYRGSSYNSPLHF. CDR3 nucleotide sequence: TGTGCCAGCAGCTTAGCCTTTTACAGGGGGAGCTCCTATAATTCACCCCTCCACTTT. Full variable domain (missing parts from reference TRBV11-2 and TRBJ1-6): EAGVAQSPRYKIIEKRQSVAFWCNPISGHATLYWYQQILGQGPKLLIQFQNNGVVDDSQLPKDRFSAERLKGVDSTLKIQPAKLEDSAVYLCASSLAFYRGSSYNSPLHFGNGTRLTVT.

Comment on this clone: The germline gene is not matched at one end of the junction; a read error may be the cause. The V call is TRBV28, the J call TRBJ1-6, with a tentative D call TRBD1 (5 bases). The CDR3 runs 14 residues. Germline V gene lookup returns CDR1 MDHEN and CDR2 SYDVKM. CDR3 bases: TGTGCCAGCCTTAGCCGGGGGGGGTATTCGCCCCTCCACTTT. Protein: CASLSRGGYSPLHF.

CDR3 sequence (DNA): TGTGCCATCAAATCGACAGGGCAGAATTCACCCCTCCACTTT. It is translated as CAIKSTGQNSPLHF. This chain uses TRBV10-3 with TRBJ1-6, with 7 nucleotides matching TRBD1. V dropped 7 bases and J dropped 7; count of bases not matched to a gene: 7. The CDR3 is 14 residues long. Germline CDR1 ENHRY, CDR2 SYGVKD.

V usage is TRBV5-4 and J usage is TRBJ2-3; D possibly corresponds to TRBD1 (5 bases). The CDR3 has 15 amino acids. V was clipped by 3 bases and J by 5 bases, with 16 bases between them. Germline lookup yields CDR1 SGHNT and CDR2 YYREEE (reference sequence). The CDR3 is CASSSNRQGGDTQYF. DNA for the CDR3: TGTGCCAGCAGCTCCAACAGGCAGGGCGGAGATACGCAGTATTTT.

This clone was counted once. A read error may produce the germline difference seen at one junction end. This chain connects TRBV4-2 to TRBJ2-1; 9 nucleotides agree with TRBD2. The CDR3 length is 15 residues. CDR1 and CDR2 from the germline V gene are LGHNA and YNFKEQ. CDR3 loop: CASSQAGGGINEQFF. The CDR3 DNA follows: TGTGCCAGCAGTCAAGCGGGGGGAGGGATCAATGAGCAGTTCTTC.

V and J are TRBV6-2 or TRBV6-3 and TRBJ1-1, with 9 bases identical to TRBD1. There are 17 residues in the CDR3. CDR1 is MNHEY, CDR2 SVGEGT, per germline. V was clipped by 1 base and J by 0 bases; unmatched bases: 6. For the CDR3, the DNA is TGTGCCAGCAGTTACTTTGGACAGGGGTTCATGAACACTGAAGCTTTCTTT. Translating gives CASSYFGQGFMNTEAFF.

V gene TRBV5-1 combines with J gene TRBJ2-1; 14 bases line up with TRBD2. This CDR3 comprises 16 residues. V was clipped by 3 bases and J by 2 bases; unmatched bases: 1. Looked up from germline, CDR1 is SGHRS and CDR2 is YFSETQ. The CDR3 loop reads CASSSGLAGAYNEQFF. The CDR3 region has the DNA TGCGCCAGCAGCTCGGGACTAGCGGGGGCCTACAATGAGCAGTTCTTC.

This chain uses TRBV10-3 with TRBJ2-1, with 7 bases identical to TRBD1. The germline gives CDR1 ENHRY, CDR2 SYGVKD. The J segment lost 6 bases and the V segment lost 2 bases, leaving 10 bases of the junction unmatched. CDR3 length: 16 amino acids. CDR3 sequence reads: CAISEQGTVQSNEQFF. The CDR3 DNA follows: TGTGCCATCAGTGAGCAGGGGACAGTACAATCCAATGAGCAGTTCTTC.

The chain uses TRBV5-5 and TRBJ1-5; 8 bases are a match to TRBD1. In germline, CDR1 is SGHKS, CDR2 YYEKEE (reference sequence). The V and J ends lost 0 bases and 7 bases, in that order; junction bases with no gene match: 3. CDR3 length: 14 residues. The CDR3 protein is CASSLGGQAQPQHF. The CDR3 bases are TGTGCCAGCAGCTTGGGGGGACAGGCGCAGCCCCAGCATTTT.

This rearrangement joins TRBV30 to TRBJ2-7; 9 bases match TRBD2. The CDR3 totals 15 residues. The J segment lost 0 bases and the V segment lost 3 bases, leaving 6 bases of the junction unmatched. Germline loops: CDR1 GTSNPN, CDR2 SVGIG (reference sequence). The CDR3 sequence is CAWRGTSPLSYEQYF. CDR3 DNA sequence: TGTGCCTGGAGAGGGACTAGCCCACTCTCCTACGAGCAGTACTTC.

V gene TRBV5-1 combines with J gene TRBJ1-1; no reliable D call. CDR1 and CDR2 (germline): SGHRS, YFSETQ. CDR3 length: 14 residues. V was pared by 2 bases and J by 5 bases, with 13 bases between. CDR3 nucleotide sequence: TGCGCCAGCAGCTTAAGAGCTGGGGAGACTGAAGCTTTCTTT. Protein: CASSLRAGETEAFF.

This clone was counted a single time. V usage is TRBV28 and J usage is TRBJ1-2; D remains ambiguous. Germline CDR1 is MDHEN and CDR2 is SYDVKM. V dropped 3 bases and J dropped 0 bases, with 8 bases sitting between them. The CDR3 runs to 14 residues. The CDR3 DNA is TGTGCCAGCAGTTTGTCAGACACTAACTATGGCTACACCTTC. This translates into CASSLSDTNYGYTF.

This rearrangement joins TRBV18 to TRBJ2-1; 12 bases align to TRBD2. Trimming took 6 bases from V and 8 from J; bases not matched to a gene: 5. The CDR3 covers 14 residues. Germline V gives CDR1 KGHSH, CDR2 LQKENI. The CDR3 is CASSGLAGTDEQFF. The CDR3 coding sequence is TGTGCCAGCTCGGGACTAGCGGGTACCGATGAGCAGTTCTTC.

The rearrangement uses TRBV7-8 and TRBJ2-3; D remains ambiguous. The length of the CDR3 is 14 residues. V shed 1 base and J shed 6 bases, with 11 bases lying between them. The germline V gene encodes CDR1 SGHVS and CDR2 FQNEAQ. Written as DNA, the CDR3 is TGTGCCAGCAGCTTAGAGAACTCCCGGGATACGCAGTATTTT. Amino acids: CASSLENSRDTQYF. The variable domain in full, with the rest retrieved from reference TRBV7-8 and TRBJ2-3, is GAGVSQSPRYKVAKRGQDVALRCDPISGHVSLFWYQQALGQGPEFLTYFQNEAQLDKSGLPSDRFFAERPEGSVSTLKIQRTQQEDSAVYLCASSLENSRDTQYFGPGTRLTVL.

This clone was picked up a small number of times. The chain has TRBV19 and TRBJ2-7; 7 bases are a match to TRBD1. The V segment lost 5 bases and the J segment 7 bases; nucleotides outside the gene matches: 14. The CDR3 loop spans 15 amino acids. Germline assignment: CDR1 LNHDA and CDR2 SQIVND (reference sequence). The chain's CDR3 is CASSAKQGNSAEQYF. In DNA, the CDR3 is TGTGCCAGTAGTGCGAAACAGGGGAACTCGGCTGAGCAGTACTTC. Based on the CDR3 plus reference TRBV19 and TRBJ2-7, the full variable domain is DGGITQSPKYLFRKEGQNVTLSCEQNLNHDAMYWYRQDPGQGLRLIYYSQIVNDFQKGDIAEGYSVSREKKESFPLTVTSAQKNPTAFYLCASSAKQGNSAEQYFGPGTRLTVT.

The chain combines TRBV18 with TRBJ1-6, with 8 bases matching TRBD1. The CDR3 totals 17 residues. Germline V gives CDR1 KGHSH, CDR2 LQKENI. With 3 bases clipped from V and 0 bases from J, the junction kept 4 bases outside the gene matches. The CDR3 nucleotides read TGTGCCAGCTCACCGGACAGGGCTTCCTCCTATAATTCACCCCTCCACTTT. This codes for CASSPDRASSYNSPLHF. The full variable domain, its missing parts supplied by reference TRBV18 and TRBJ1-6, is NAGVMQNPRHLVRRRGQEARLRCSPMKGHSHVYWYRQLPEEGLKFMVYLQKENIIDESGMPKERFSAEFPKEGPSILRIQQVVRGDSAAYFCASSPDRASSYNSPLHFGNGTRLTVT.